This entry lists 19 T cell receptor beta chains sequenced from one sample in a study of blood T cell repertoires in COVID-19. The repertoire was sequenced with immunoSEQ multiplex PCR; TCRdb's copy has only in-frame clones and lacks some. The sample shows 120,000 to 150,000 clones, 80% to 85% of them seen only once. Source material: peripheral blood. These receptors were obtained from a woman of 80 years or more with acute or convalescent COVID-19.

The rearrangement joins TRBV4-1 to TRBJ2-5, with 9 bases fitting TRBD2. In germline, CDR1 is MGHRA, CDR2 YSYEKL. Trimming took 0 bases from V and 4 from J; bases not matched to a gene: 6. This CDR3 is 16 amino acids long. CDR3: CASSQDRSGRRETQYF. For the CDR3, the DNA is TGCGCCAGCAGCCAAGATCGAAGCGGGAGGAGAGAGACCCAGTACTTC.

The chain carries TRBV7-3 and TRBJ2-3; TRBD2 agrees at 12 bases. V shed 4 bases and J 1 base; nucleotides not matched to a gene: 3. The V gene's germline CDR1 is SGHTA and CDR2 FQGTGA. CDR3 length: 16 amino acids. In DNA form, the CDR3 reads TGTGCCAGCAGCTCCCGACTAGCGGGGGGCACAGATACGCAGTATTTT. Translated, it gives CASSSRLAGGTDTQYF.

The rearrangement uses TRBV2 and TRBJ1-2; D perhaps matches TRBD1 (5 bases). V shed 3 bases and J shed 8 bases, with 13 bases lying between them. There are 13 residues in the CDR3. Per germline, CDR1 SNHLY and CDR2 FYNNEI. Here the CDR3 reads CASSEYRIEGYTF. Written as DNA, the CDR3 is TGTGCCAGCAGTGAGTACAGGATCGAGGGCTACACCTTC.

The chain links TRBV5-1 to TRBJ1-3; 7 nucleotides match TRBD1. V lost 3 bases, J lost 0 bases, and 6 bases stayed unmatched. CDR3 length: 16 residues. Germline-derived CDR1 and CDR2 are SGHRS and YFSETQ. The CDR3 sequence is CASSWPGQLSGNTIYF. The CDR3 bases are TGCGCCAGCAGCTGGCCGGGACAGCTCTCTGGAAACACCATATATTTT.

The chain links TRBV6-5 to TRBJ2-7; 8 positions agree with TRBD2. V trimming: 8 bases; J trimming: 8 bases; junction bases outside the gene matches: 14. In germline, CDR1 is MNHEY, CDR2 SVGAGI. The CDR3 is 14 residues long. In nucleotides, the CDR3 is TGTGCCAGCCTCGATAGCCAGCGGGGGACCCAGCAGTACTTC. This gives the protein CASLDSQRGTQQYF.

The rearrangement joins TRBV9 to TRBJ2-1, with D tentatively TRBD2 (6 bases). Trimming removed 0 bases at V and 1 base at J, with 23 bases between. The V gene's germline CDR1 is SGDLS and CDR2 YYNGEE. The CDR3 contains 20 residues. The DNA for the CDR3 is TGTGCCAGCAGCGTAGCTTTGGAGGGTTGGGAATATGGATCCTACAATGAGCAGTTCTTC. The encoded protein is CASSVALEGWEYGSYNEQFF.

This clone was observed a handful of times. The V call is TRBV4-1, the J call TRBJ1-6; the D is unclear. This CDR3 contains 15 residues. Germline V CDR1 and CDR2: MGHRA, YSYEKL. V lost 3 bases and J 2 bases, leaving 8 bases between the germline ends. CDR3 loop: CASSHPPAYNSPLHF. The CDR3 DNA sequence: TGCGCCAGCAGCCATCCTCCCGCCTATAATTCACCCCTCCACTTT.

In this sample, this clone turned up a few times. The rearrangement joins TRBV28 to TRBJ2-7, with 8 nucleotides matching TRBD2. From germline, CDR1 is MDHEN and CDR2 SYDVKM. Trimming at V came to 5 bases and at J to 4 bases, leaving 13 bases not matched to a gene. The CDR3 runs 16 residues. The CDR3 sequence: CASSQPPGGAVYEQYF. DNA for the CDR3: TGTGCCAGCAGTCAACCCCCCGGGGGGGCCGTGTACGAGCAGTACTTC.

This clone has a single count. V gene TRBV4-1 combines with J gene TRBJ1-1; 10 bases fit TRBD1. Germline V gene lookup returns CDR1 MGHRA and CDR2 YSYEKL. This CDR3 has 14 amino acids. With 6 bases clipped from V and 6 bases from J, the junction kept 7 bases outside the gene matches. In DNA, the CDR3 is TGCGCCAGCAGACTAGACAGGGGGCTAGCTGAAGCTTTCTTT. Amino acids: CASRLDRGLAEAFF.

V gene TRBV3-1 (or the pseudogene TRBV3-2) combines with J gene TRBJ1-5, with D possibly matching TRBD1 (5 bases). The CDR3 has 16 residues. CDR1 and CDR2 (germline): LGHDT, YNNKEL (reference sequence). V lost 1 base to trimming and J lost 9 bases, with 19 bases between them. The CDR3 sequence: CASSQVPVGSGGPQHF. The CDR3, as DNA: TGTGCCAGCAGCCAAGTCCCAGTAGGGAGCGGGGGGCCCCAGCATTTT.

V usage is TRBV12-3 or TRBV12-4 and J usage is TRBJ2-5; TRBD1 might be the D (5 bases). The ends were cut back, 5 bases at V and 4 bases at J, with 11 bases in the middle. The CDR3 runs to 13 residues. The CDR3 coding sequence is TGTGCCAGCAGTCCCAGGGTCACAGAGACCCAGTACTTC. Amino acids: CASSPRVTETQYF.

Details on this clone: The identical CDR3 is also encoded by other nucleotide sequences in the sample. The V call is TRBV5-1, the J call TRBJ2-3, with 11 bases aligning to TRBD2. Germline V gene data show CDR1 as SGHRS and CDR2 as YFSETQ. Germline trimming cut 0 bases from V and 0 bases from J; bases unmatched to any gene: 3. This CDR3 is 17 amino acids long. The CDR3 reads CASSLGASGGSTDTQYF. CDR3 sequence (DNA): TGCGCCAGCAGCTTGGGAGCTAGCGGGGGGAGCACAGATACGCAGTATTTT.

This clone turned up a few times. This chain connects TRBV6-1 to TRBJ1-3; 12 bases match TRBD1. The CDR3 length is 16 residues. Germline trimming cut 3 bases from V and 3 bases from J; bases unmatched to any gene: 3. Germline lookup yields CDR1 MNHNS and CDR2 SASEGT. CDR3 loop: CASSDRDRGRGNTIYF. The DNA of the CDR3 is TGTGCCAGCAGTGATCGGGACAGGGGGCGTGGAAACACCATATATTTT.

The J gene is TRBJ2-7, the V gene TRBV5-1, with TRBD1 identical over 7 bases. In germline, CDR1 is SGHRS, CDR2 YFSETQ. V was clipped by 4 bases and J by 12 bases; unmatched bases: 10. The CDR3 consists of 12 residues. CDR3 residues: CASSPGTVMAYF. In DNA form, the CDR3 reads TGCGCCAGCAGCCCCGGGACAGTCATGGCGTACTTC.

V is TRBV30 and J is TRBJ1-2; D is unresolved. This CDR3 spans 16 amino acids. Germline-derived CDR1 and CDR2 are GTSNPN and SVGIG (reference sequence). V was trimmed by 1 base and J by 6 bases, leaving 21 bases between them. CDR3 in amino acids: CAWSAPSFGRRHGYTF. The DNA of the CDR3 is TGTGCCTGGAGTGCCCCATCCTTTGGGCGAAGGCATGGCTACACCTTC.

The chain uses TRBV7-3 and TRBJ2-3; 11 positions match TRBD2. V dropped 0 bases and J dropped 6; count of bases not matched to a gene: 8. Per germline, CDR1 SGHTA and CDR2 FQGTGA. The CDR3 runs to 17 residues. CDR3 amino acids: CASSLTSLAGGVDTQYF. The CDR3 coding sequence is TGTGCCAGCAGCTTAACGTCGCTAGCGGGGGGAGTGGATACGCAGTATTTT. The full variable domain, with the rest looked up from reference TRBV7-3 and TRBJ2-3, is GAGVSQTPSNKVTEKGKYVELRCDPISGHTALYWYRQSLGQGPEFLIYFQGTGAADDSGLPNDRFFAVRPEGSVSTLKIQRTERGDSAVYLCASSLTSLAGGVDTQYFGPGTRLTVL.

CDR3 loop: CASSQVVSPGETQYF. In DNA form, the CDR3 reads TGTGCCAGCAGCCAAGTGGTCTCCCCCGGGGAGACCCAGTACTTC. J is TRBJ2-5 and V is TRBV3-1 (or the pseudogene TRBV3-2); D is ambiguous. Per germline, CDR1 LGHDT and CDR2 YNNKEL (reference sequence). The CDR3 is 15 amino acids. Trimming left V 1 base short and J 5 bases short, with 14 bases between.

This chain links TRBV4-1 with TRBJ2-3; TRBD2 agrees at 11 bases. Germline V gene lookup returns CDR1 MGHRA and CDR2 YSYEKL. V lost 2 bases, J lost 2 bases, and 6 bases stayed unmatched. This CDR3 has 17 residues. The CDR3 sequence: CASSQQTSGGPTDTQYF. The CDR3 coding sequence is TGCGCCAGCAGCCAACAAACTAGCGGGGGACCCACAGATACGCAGTATTTT.

The chain is built from TRBV10-1 and TRBJ1-6, with D possibly being TRBD1 (6 bases). The V gene lost 4 bases and the J gene lost 2 bases, with 9 bases spanning the gap. From germline, CDR1 is WNHNN and CDR2 SYGVQD (reference sequence). The CDR3 length is 15 residues. CDR3 protein: CASSVQGTYNSPLHF. Written as DNA, the CDR3 is TGCGCCAGCAGTGTCCAGGGGACCTATAATTCACCCCTCCACTTT.